The present T cell receptor (beta chain) was sequenced within a study of blood T cell repertoires in COVID-19 (dated by TCRdb to the early 2020s). Context from the whole study: Samples covering the acute and convalescent phases of COVID-19 were provided by collaborators in the United States, Italy and Spain. The samples were drawn from two sources: the first 160 participants of the ongoing ImmuneRACE study, and 1,000 to 1,500 subjects contributed by 6 global collaborators. Where available, HLA class I and class II types were obtained from metadata supplied by the sample provider rather than from assay-based typing. Subjects who had been exposed to COVID-19, were actively infected with it, or had recovered from it provided the deeply sampled blood TCRbeta repertoires that made up the dataset. The repertoires were made available in a free public database intended to serve as a resource for research on the immune response to SARS-CoV-2. The material from the prospective study consisted of cDNA or gDNA derived from T cells, B-cell-depleted T cells, or PBMCs. Sample metadata almost always included a de-identified subject ID, COVID-19 status, age in years and sex. The investigation overall reported the following: Clinical and demographic metadata were provided uncurated, with the amount varying by source and participant.

Turning to this clone: Its recognized antigen is unknown. Base qualities are not at hand, and no much larger clone is one base apart.

TCRbeta CDR3 regions were amplified from genomic DNA using the immunoSEQ Assay, a bias-controlled multiplex PCR. As for how the authors treated the data: The number of nucleated cells in each sample was estimated by amplification of reference gene primers within the assay. Sequence reads were collapsed and filtered to measure the absolute abundance of every unique TCRbeta CDR3 rearrangement. For each sample, productive Simpson clonality was calculated as the square root of Simpson's diversity index across productive rearrangements. What TCRdb holds here is the immuneACCESS table cut down to in-frame rearrangements. Part of the clones is not present; checked against another copy, under half of the missing clones reflect an unresolved V gene, and the others are unexplained. The D gene and trimming were derived from the DNA, and the V and J assignments and clone size from that table. The sample profile shows over 150,000 clones; 85% of them were found once. Approximately 8.1% of the sample belongs to the ten largest clones.

One collaborating source in Seattle enrolled patients while the patients were actively infected and followed the patients over time throughout the course of disease. Each collaborating institution followed its own protocols to collect whole blood in K2EDTA tubes. For TCRbeta analysis, collaborator samples were shipped as frozen whole blood, as isolated PBMCs, or as DNA extracted from either sample type. The clonotype was recovered from a woman older than 75 with COVID-19, enrolled during active disease. The sample was peripheral blood.

The DNA is TGTGCCAGCAGCCCATCAACTAATGAAAAACTGTTTTTT. Its amino acids are CASSPSTNEKLFF. Here the chain combines TRBV28 and TRBJ1-4; the D gene assignment is ambiguous. Measured from the cysteine to the phenylalanine, the CDR3 is 13 residues long. The only DNA kept is the CDR3, 39 bases in frame from the first base. The CDR1 and CDR2 encoded by the germline V gene are MDHEN and SYDVKM. A distance of 5 bases separates the germline ends of V and J, which lose 6 bases and 0 bases respectively.